Sequencing of this T cell receptor (beta chain) was carried out in a study of beta chain features in type 1 diabetes. Study-wide points: Shorter templates may be favored by PCR, equally so in patients and controls. In type 1 diabetes patients, VDJ junctions had fewer insertions; deletions at these junctions were more frequent.

Note on this clone: No antigen is known for it.

Looked up from germline, CDR1 is SEHNR and CDR2 is FQNEAQ (reference sequence). CDR3 length equals 15 residues. V was pared by 3 bases and J by 3 bases, with 12 bases between. Expressed TCRB transcripts got sequenced, as all isolated RNA was reverse transcribed. Method: immunoSEQ multiplex PCR; TCRdb's copy keeps in-frame clones and lacks some. The table shows a few hundred thousand clones, with over 12% occurring only once. This sequence was found in a woman aged 18-29 years in good health. The V gene is TRBV7-9, the J gene TRBJ2-4; D perhaps matches TRBD1 (6 bases). The sequencing input was naive CD4+ T cells from blood. CDR3 amino acids: CASSFLGQHKNIQYF. The CDR3 nucleotides read TGTGCCAGCAGCTTCCTAGGACAGCACAAAAACATTCAGTACTTC. The full variable domain, rest sourced from reference TRBV7-9 and TRBJ2-4, is DTGVSQNPRHKITKRGQNVTFRCDPISEHNRLYWYRQTLGQGPEFLTYFQNEAQLEKSRLLSDRFSAERPKGSFSTLEIQRTEQGDSAMYLCASSFLGQHKNIQYFGAGTRLSVL.